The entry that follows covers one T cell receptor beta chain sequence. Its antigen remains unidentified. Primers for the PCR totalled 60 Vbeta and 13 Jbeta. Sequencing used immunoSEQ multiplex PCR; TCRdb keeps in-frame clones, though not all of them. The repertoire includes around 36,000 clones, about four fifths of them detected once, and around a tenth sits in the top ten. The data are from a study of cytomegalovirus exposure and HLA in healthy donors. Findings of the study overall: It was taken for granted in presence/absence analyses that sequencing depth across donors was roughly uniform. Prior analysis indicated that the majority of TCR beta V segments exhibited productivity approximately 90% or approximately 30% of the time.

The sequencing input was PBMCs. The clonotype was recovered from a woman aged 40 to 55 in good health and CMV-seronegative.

In nucleotides, the CDR3 is TGTGCCAGCAGTGGACAGCAGGGGGCTGGCGGGGAGCTGTTTTTT. This codes for CASSGQQGAGGELFF. The chain joins TRBV6-6 to TRBJ2-2; the match to TRBD1 covers 8 bases. CDR1 and CDR2 (germline): MNHNY, SVGAGI (reference sequence). V was pared by 5 bases and J by 7 bases, with 9 bases of the junction left unmatched. CDR3 size: 15 residues.